One and the same sample provided the 10 T cell receptor beta chains below, sequenced in a study of T cells expressing NK-cell markers. TCRdb re-analyzed the 5' RACE reads; it lists each CDR3 protein once, without DNA. This sample's table reports 500,000 or so distinct CDR3 sequences. The sequenced sample was blood T cells: a sorted CD56 or NKG2C T cell subset, CD4+ or CD8+ T cells, or bulk PBMC T cells (not recorded which). Source of these receptors: a man in his late teens or twenties in good health.

V is TRBV4-3 and J is TRBJ2-3; TCRdb indicates TRBD1, and absent DNA this call remains unverified. Germline CDR1 and CDR2: LGHNA and YSLEER. This CDR3 is built from 15 residues. The CDR3: CASSKGAAFTDTQYF.

The chain is built from TRBV20-1 and TRBJ2-7; absent DNA, TCRdb's TRBD2 call cannot be checked. Germline loops: CDR1 DFQATT, CDR2 SNEGSKA (reference sequence). This CDR3 comprises 14 residues. CDR3 amino acids: CSAQGLAGSYEQYF.

This rearrangement joins TRBV18 to TRBJ2-1; the TRBD2 assignment by TCRdb is unverifiable without DNA. In germline, CDR1 is KGHSH, CDR2 LQKENI. CDR3 length: 15 residues. The CDR3 sequence: CASSPGLADYNDQFF.

J is TRBJ2-7 and V is TRBV7-9. The CDR3 has 15 residues. Per the germline V gene, CDR1 is SEHNR and CDR2 is FQNEAQ (reference sequence). The CDR3 is CASSRRGQGSYEQYF.

This chain uses TRBV20-1 with TRBJ1-4. CDR3 size: 17 residues. Germline V CDR1 and CDR2: DFQATT, SNEGSKA (reference sequence). The CDR3 protein is CSARGLGNGFTNEKLFF.

The chain couples TRBV7-8 to TRBJ2-7. The CDR3 covers 15 residues. The germline V gene encodes CDR1 SGHVS and CDR2 FQNEAQ. The CDR3 reads CASSFRIPTPDEQYF.

The chain combines TRBV7-2 with TRBJ1-2; TCRdb's assignment of TRBD1 cannot be checked, as there is no DNA. CDR3 length: 17 amino acids. Germline CDR1 SGHTA, CDR2 FQGNSA. The CDR3 loop reads CASSSAARTAANYGYTF.

The V gene is TRBV30, the J gene TRBJ1-5; TCRdb's D gene call, TRBD1, goes unchecked for lack of DNA. The CDR3 sequence is 15 residues long. The germline gives CDR1 GTSNPN, CDR2 SVGIG (reference sequence). CDR3 region: CAWSPGTVGNQPQHF. Full variable domain (outside the CDR3, taken from reference TRBV30 and TRBJ1-5): SQTIHQWPATLVQPVGSPLSLECTVEGTSNPNLYWYRQAAGRGLQLLFYSVGIGQISSEVPQNLSASRPQDRQFILSSKKLLLSDSGFYLCAWSPGTVGNQPQHFGDGTRLSIL.

The gene calls are TRBV27 and TRBJ2-1; TCRdb picks TRBD2, but there is no DNA to check that call. CDR1 is MNHEY and CDR2 is SMNVEV in the germline V gene (reference sequence). This CDR3 contains 14 residues. The CDR3 loop reads CASRTSVSYNEQFF.

This chain joins TRBV25-1 and TRBJ1-4. Germline loops: CDR1 MGHDK, CDR2 SYGVNS. The CDR3 is 15 amino acids. This CDR3 is CASSVLVASNEKLFF. Looking up the rest from reference TRBV25-1 and TRBJ1-4 gives the full variable domain: EADIYQTPRYLVIGTGKKITLECSQTMGHDKMYWYQQDPGMELHLIHYSYGVNSTEKGDLSSESTVSRIRTEHFPLTLESARPSHTSQYLCASSVLVASNEKLFFGSGTQLSVL.